The T cell receptor beta chain under discussion was sequenced for a study of T cell responses to AZD1222 COVID-19 vaccine. Libraries were prepared by immunoSEQ multiplex PCR; TCRdb keeps only in-frame clonotypes and omits some of them. The sample contains over 75,000 clones, roughly nine tenths of which appear only once. This receptor was obtained from an adult who received the AZD1222 COVID-19 vaccine. This specimen was peripheral blood, taken 28 days after the second AZD1222 dose.

CDR3 coding DNA: TGTGCCAGCAGCCGCGAGGCGGGACAGGGCTACAATGAGCAGTTCTTC. It translates to CASSREAGQGYNEQFF. V usage is TRBV11-2 and J usage is TRBJ2-1, with 9 nucleotides matching TRBD1. The J segment lost 3 bases and the V segment lost 5 bases, leaving 8 bases of the junction unmatched. Germline CDR1 reads SGHAT; CDR2 reads FQNNGV. The CDR3 spans 16 residues.